This passage covers 2 T cell receptor beta chains from one sample sequenced in a study of CD4+ T cells in melanoma. Using immunoSEQ multiplex PCR, the repertoire was profiled, and TCRdb retains in-frame clones only, with some absent. The table includes 10,000 to 14,000 clones, about 70% detected once. Sequenced sample: cells from a culture (not recorded whether cultured in vitro). Receptor source: a human donor with melanoma.

The chain uses TRBV21-1 and TRBJ1-4. TRBV21-1 is a pseudogene segment. This CDR3 comprises 15 residues. Written as DNA, the CDR3 is TGTGCCAGCAGCAGCCTGGACGGTTGTAATGAAAAACTGTTTTTT. Translating it yields CASSSLDGCNEKLFF.

This chain connects TRBV29-1 to TRBJ1-1; D unclear. The CDR3 contains 12 residues. Trimming shortened V by 7 bases and J by 6 bases, and 15 bases separated the two germline ends. Germline V gene sequence: CDR1 SQVTM, CDR2 ANQGSEA. DNA for the CDR3: TGCAGCGCCCTCGGCCTGGAGGCTGAAGCTTTCTTT. Its translation: CSALGLEAEAFF.